Presented here are 16 T cell receptor beta chains from one specimen sequenced in a study of blood T cell repertoires in COVID-19. This table comes from immunoSEQ multiplex PCR, and its TCRdb copy is limited to in-frame clones, with some not included. The table includes 30,000 to 40,000 clones, 80% to 90% detected once. Sequencing used peripheral blood. These receptors were obtained from a human donor in a cohort sampled during active COVID-19.

The chain links TRBV7-6 to TRBJ1-1, with D possibly being TRBD1 (5 bases). The germline V gene encodes CDR1 SGHVS and CDR2 FNYEAQ. V lost 4 bases to trimming and J lost 4 bases, with 19 bases between them. The CDR3 runs to 16 residues. In DNA form, the CDR3 reads TGTGCCAGCAGCTCCTCCATTAAGCGGGGCCCCACTGAAGCTTTCTTT. Its protein is CASSSSIKRGPTEAFF.

V gene TRBV4-1 combines with J gene TRBJ1-1; 11 nucleotides align to TRBD1. Germline values: CDR1 MGHRA, CDR2 YSYEKL. This CDR3 is 15 amino acids long. V shed 2 bases and J 4 bases; nucleotides not matched to a gene: 3. The CDR3 region is CASSQPGTGGTEAFF. CDR3 nucleotides: TGCGCCAGCAGCCAACCCGGGACAGGGGGCACTGAAGCTTTCTTT.

The gene calls are TRBV6-5 and TRBJ1-2; D ambiguous. Germline values: CDR1 MNHEY, CDR2 SVGAGI. The CDR3 extends over 14 amino acids. V was clipped by 0 bases and J by 4 bases, with 9 bases between them. The CDR3 DNA reads as TGTGCCAGCAGTTACTCGAGGGAGGGCTATGGCTACACCTTC. It is translated as CASSYSREGYGYTF.

The CDR3, as DNA: TGTGCCAGCAGCTCGTTGGGGACAGGTTACCAAGAGACCCAGTACTTC. Its translation is CASSSLGTGYQETQYF. This sequence joins TRBV5-5 and TRBJ2-5, with 8 bases matching TRBD1. After removal of 3 bases from V and 0 bases from J, the junction contained 7 bases not matched to a gene. The V gene's germline CDR1 is SGHKS and CDR2 YYEKEE (reference sequence). This CDR3 comprises 16 residues.

This clone has only one observation. The genes are TRBV10-2 and TRBJ2-3, with 10 nucleotides matching TRBD2. The CDR3 has 14 residues. Germline CDR1 and CDR2: WSHSY and SAAADI. V lost 3 bases and J lost 4; bases outside the gene matches: 1. DNA of the CDR3: TGCGCCAGCAGTGACCTAGCGGGAGCAGATACGCAGTATTTT. Protein: CASSDLAGADTQYF.

The gene calls are TRBV15 and TRBJ1-1; TRBD1 might be the D (5 bases). The germline V gene encodes CDR1 LNHNV and CDR2 YYDKDF (reference sequence). This CDR3 contains 17 residues. V was clipped by 1 base and J by 5 bases, with 20 bases between them. The CDR3 sequence: CATSRALRTHKGTEAFF. The DNA for the CDR3 is TGTGCCACCAGCAGAGCTTTACGGACCCACAAGGGGACTGAAGCTTTCTTT.

V usage is TRBV2 and J usage is TRBJ1-5, with a tentative D call TRBD1 (6 bases). This CDR3 is built from 16 residues. CDR1 and CDR2 from the germline V gene are SNHLY and FYNNEI. V was pared by 6 bases and J by 1 base, with 16 bases between. CDR3 nucleotide sequence: TGTGCCAGCAGCATACAGGGTGGTAGGAGCAATCAGCCCCAGCATTTT. It is translated as CASSIQGGRSNQPQHF.

The rearrangement uses TRBV24-1 and TRBJ1-2; D gene uncertain. The ends were cut back, 5 bases at V and 5 bases at J, with 11 bases in the middle. The CDR3 loop spans 13 amino acids. CDR1 is KGHDR, CDR2 SFDVKD, per germline. The CDR3 loop is CATSGEGEYGYTF. CDR3 DNA: TGTGCCACCAGTGGGGAGGGAGAATATGGCTACACCTTC.

The chain has TRBV2 and TRBJ1-2; possible D gene TRBD1, 5 bases. Deletions cut 6 bases from V and 7 bases from J, with 15 bases between. The CDR3 is 13 amino acids. Germline loops: CDR1 SNHLY, CDR2 FYNNEI. The CDR3 here is CASRKGWSGGYTF. For the CDR3, the DNA is TGTGCCAGCAGGAAGGGGTGGTCGGGTGGCTACACCTTC. Based on the CDR3 plus reference TRBV2 and TRBJ1-2, the full variable domain is EPEVTQTPSHQVTQMGQEVILRCVPISNHLYFYWYRQILGQKVEFLVSFYNNEISEKSEIFDDQFSVERPDGSNFTLKIRSTKLEDSAMYFCASRKGWSGGYTFGSGTRLTVV.

The rearrangement joins TRBV6-4 to TRBJ2-7; 10 bases line up with TRBD2. V was pared by 4 bases and J by 6 bases, with 12 bases of the junction left unmatched. CDR3 length: 16 residues. CDR1 is MRHNA, CDR2 SNTAGT, per germline. This CDR3 reads CASSGVLTSGVGEQYF. The CDR3 DNA reads TGTGCCAGCAGTGGTGTTCTCACTAGCGGGGTAGGCGAGCAGTACTTC.

The chain couples TRBV7-8 to TRBJ2-5; tentatively, D is TRBD2 (5 bases). Germline V CDR1 and CDR2: SGHVS, FQNEAQ. With 5 bases removed from V and 0 bases from J, the gap between germline ends came to 10 bases. The CDR3 spans 14 residues. CDR3 in amino acids: CASSQSGNQETQYF. CDR3 nucleotide sequence: TGTGCCAGCAGCCAGTCCGGGAACCAAGAGACCCAGTACTTC.

The V and J genes are TRBV5-4 and TRBJ2-7; TRBD2 agrees at 8 bases. V lost 6 bases, J lost 7 bases, and 12 bases stayed unmatched. Germline V gives CDR1 SGHNT, CDR2 YYREEE (reference sequence). This CDR3 is 14 amino acids long. CDR3: CASTRGGANFEQYF. The CDR3, as DNA: TGTGCCAGCACCCGGGGGGGGGCTAATTTTGAGCAGTACTTC. Using reference TRBV5-4 and TRBJ2-7 for the parts outside the CDR3, the full variable domain is ETGVTQSPTHLIKTRGQQVTLRCSSQSGHNTVSWYQQALGQGPQFIFQYYREEENGRGNFPPRFSGLQFPNYSSELNVNALELDDSALYLCASTRGGANFEQYFGPGTRLTVT.

V is TRBV7-9 and J is TRBJ2-3; possibly TRBD2 for D (5 bases). V was shortened by 5 bases and J by 5 bases, with 5 bases between the two germline ends. CDR1 and CDR2 from the germline V gene are SEHNR and FQNEAQ (reference sequence). The CDR3 totals 11 residues. CDR3 in DNA: TGTGCCAGCAGCCGGGAAGATACGCAGTATTTT. It yields the protein CASSREDTQYF.

The rearrangement uses TRBV3-1 (or the pseudogene TRBV3-2) and TRBJ1-4; no firm D call. Trimming pared 4 bases from V and 8 bases from J, leaving 5 bases between. The CDR3 consists of 11 residues. In germline, CDR1 is LGHDT, CDR2 YNNKEL (reference sequence). CDR3 sequence reads: CASSRGEKLFF. CDR3 DNA: TGTGCCAGCAGCCGAGGCGAAAAACTGTTTTTT.

The V gene is TRBV5-1, the J gene TRBJ2-7, with TRBD2 matching over 7 bases. Germline V CDR1 and CDR2: SGHRS, YFSETQ. J was trimmed by 0 bases and V by 2 bases; bases with no gene match: 8. The CDR3 spans 16 residues. CDR3 nucleotide sequence: TGCGCCAGCAGCTTAGGGGAGGCTAGCGGCTCCTACGAGCAGTACTTC. This gives the protein CASSLGEASGSYEQYF.

This clone occurred once. The chain uses TRBV5-1 and TRBJ2-4; TRBD1 agrees at 9 bases. V lost 7 bases and J lost 2; bases outside the gene matches: 13. The germline V gene has CDR1 SGHRS and CDR2 YFSETQ. The CDR3 is made up of 17 amino acids. The CDR3 is CASRPGQGFSSKNIQYF. DNA for the CDR3: TGCGCCAGCCGACCGGGACAGGGATTTTCATCCAAAAACATTCAGTACTTC.